This T cell receptor (beta chain) was recorded in a study of blood T cell repertoires in COVID-19 (dated by TCRdb to the early 2020s). Study-wide context: Collaborator samples came from the United States, Italy and Spain and covered acute and convalescent phases of COVID-19. The prospective study material was composed of cDNA or gDNA derived from T cells, B-cell-depleted T cells, or PBMCs. Subjects who had been exposed to COVID-19, were actively infected with it, or had recovered from it provided the deeply sampled blood TCRbeta repertoires that made up the dataset. A freely available public database, intended as a resource for researchers studying the immune response to SARS-CoV-2, is where the repertoires were released. Samples were obtained from the ongoing ImmuneRACE study (first 160 participants) and from 1,254 subjects provided by 6 global collaborators. Nearly every sample came with metadata listing a de-identified subject ID, COVID-19 status, age in years and sex. Where available, HLA class I and class II types were taken from metadata supplied by the sample provider and were not determined by assay-based typing.

Notes on this clone: Its binding antigen is unknown. No much larger clone is present one base from it, and per-base qualities are unavailable.

Collaborating institutions collected whole blood in K2EDTA tubes following their own protocols. For TCRbeta analysis, collaborators shipped samples as frozen whole blood, isolated PBMCs, or DNA extracted from either of those sample types. V is pared back by 4 bases and J by 1 base, with 16 bases lying between the germline termini. CDR1 and CDR2 (SGHRS, YFSETQ) derive from the germline V gene. The CDR3 contains 16 residues, cysteine and phenylalanine counted. Only the CDR3 region is kept as DNA, spanning 48 bases read in frame from base 1. TCRbeta CDR3 regions were amplified from genomic DNA using the immunoSEQ Assay, a bias-controlled multiplex PCR. Per the authors' processing: Nucleated cell counts per sample were estimated from amplification of reference gene primers within the assay. To quantify the absolute abundance of each unique TCRbeta CDR3 rearrangement, sequence reads were collapsed and filtered. For each sample, productive Simpson clonality was calculated as the square root of Simpson's diversity index across productive rearrangements. TCRdb re-hosts the immuneACCESS table, in-frame sequences only. Its copies lack some clones; in the studies checked, an unresolved V gene accounts for under half of them, and the cause for the rest is not known. That table supplies the V and J calls and clone size; D and trimming were determined from the DNA. The sample table holds 250,000 to 350,000 clones, of which about nine tenths were seen once. The ten top clones hold 12% of the sample.

Overall study outcomes, separate from this receptor: The quantity of clinical and demographic metadata differed by source and by participant and was supplied without curation.

Sequencing was done on a sample of peripheral blood. The TCR sequence derives from a woman aged 55-75 years with acute or convalescent COVID-19. The chain joins TRBV5-1 to TRBJ2-3; the D segment could be TRBD1, given 6 matching bases. The CDR3 protein: CASSQTRGRGTDTQYF. The bases are TGCGCCAGCAGCCAAACCAGGGGCCGAGGCACAGATACGCAGTATTTT.